This TCR beta chain derives from a study of blood T cell repertoires in COVID-19. Study-level information: Material from acute and convalescent COVID-19 was sourced from the United States, Italy and Spain. From T cells, B-cell-depleted T cells, or PBMCs came the material, which was cDNA or gDNA.

Authors' data handling: Reference gene primer amplification gave estimated nucleated cell counts. Method: immunoSEQ multiplex PCR; TCRdb's copy keeps in-frame clones and lacks some. V, J and clone size are taken as reported in that table, and D and trimming were inferred from the DNA itself. The data show some 26,000 clones, 85% to 90% seen once. Trimming removed 6 bases from V and 6 bases from J; junction bases left unmatched: 2. The germline CDR1 and CDR2 sequences are MNHEY and SVGAGI. This CDR3 has 11 residues. Specimen: peripheral blood. The source of this sequence is a man between 65 and 85 years old with active COVID-19. J is TRBJ2-7 and V is TRBV6-5, with 7 bases aligning to TRBD1. The CDR3 DNA reads as TGTGCCAGCAGCCCAGGGGGCGAGCAGTACTTC. It codes for CASSPGGEQYF.